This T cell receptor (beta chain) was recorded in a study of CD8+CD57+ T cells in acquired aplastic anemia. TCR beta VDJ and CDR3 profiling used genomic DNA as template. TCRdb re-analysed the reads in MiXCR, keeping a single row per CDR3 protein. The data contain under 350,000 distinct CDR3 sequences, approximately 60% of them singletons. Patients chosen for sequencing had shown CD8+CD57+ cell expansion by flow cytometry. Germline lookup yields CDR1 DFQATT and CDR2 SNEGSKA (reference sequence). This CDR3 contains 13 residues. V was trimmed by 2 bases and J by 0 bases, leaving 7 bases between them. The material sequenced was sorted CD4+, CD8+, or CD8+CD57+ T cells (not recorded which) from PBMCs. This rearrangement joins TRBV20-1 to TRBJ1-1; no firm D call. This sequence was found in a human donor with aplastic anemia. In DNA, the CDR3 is TGCAGTGCTAGACCCAGAATGAACACTGAAGCTTTCTTT. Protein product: CSARPRMNTEAFF.